These 12 T cell receptor beta chains came from one sample sequenced in a study of blood T cell repertoires in COVID-19. TCRdb's table, derived via immunoSEQ multiplex PCR, lists solely in-frame clones and lacks some. The repertoire holds approximately 300,000 clones, about 89% seen once, with around 0.84% in the top ten. Sample: peripheral blood. The receptors derive from a man younger than 40 with acute or convalescent COVID-19.

J is TRBJ2-1 and V is TRBV6-5; 7 bases fit TRBD2. V lost 7 bases to trimming and J lost 9 bases; unmatched junction nucleotides: 9. This CDR3 has 13 amino acids. CDR1 and CDR2 from the germline V gene are MNHEY and SVGAGI. The CDR3 loop reads CASKKGRDFEQFF. In DNA, the CDR3 is TGTGCCAGCAAGAAGGGGAGGGATTTTGAGCAGTTCTTC.

The chain employs TRBV12-3 or TRBV12-4 and TRBJ1-5; 7 nucleotides line up with TRBD1. The J segment lost 4 bases and the V segment lost 6 bases, leaving 3 bases of the junction unmatched. The CDR3 contains 13 residues. This CDR3 reads CASSPRGNQPQHF. The CDR3 DNA sequence: TGTGCCAGCAGCCCCAGGGGGAATCAGCCCCAGCATTTT.

The V gene is TRBV11-2, the J gene TRBJ2-7, with D possibly matching TRBD2 (7 bases). Trimming left V 3 bases short and J 5 bases short, with 14 bases between. Germline V gene lookup returns CDR1 SGHAT and CDR2 FQNNGV. This CDR3 comprises 14 residues. The CDR3 region has the DNA TGTGCCAGCAGCTTTAGGGGGGGGACTAACGAGCAGTACTTC. It yields the protein CASSFRGGTNEQYF.

The J gene is TRBJ2-3, the V gene TRBV5-1; 11 positions match TRBD2. J lost 0 bases, V lost 4 bases, and 4 bases had no gene match. From germline, CDR1 is SGHRS and CDR2 YFSETQ. This CDR3 has 16 residues. The CDR3 reads CASSPLAGGSTDTQYF. Here the CDR3 DNA reads TGCGCCAGCAGCCCCCTAGCGGGGGGAAGCACAGATACGCAGTATTTT.

The rearrangement joins TRBV28 to TRBJ2-1, with 8 bases lining up with TRBD2. The CDR3 is 15 residues long. Per the germline V gene, CDR1 is MDHEN and CDR2 is SYDVKM. The J segment lost 7 bases and the V segment lost 6 bases, leaving 11 bases of the junction unmatched. This CDR3 is CASSPGLGSVNEQFF. CDR3 DNA sequence: TGTGCCAGCAGCCCGGGACTAGGTTCCGTGAATGAGCAGTTCTTC.

V is TRBV6-5 and J is TRBJ1-4; no definite D call. Deletions cut 2 bases from V and 3 bases from J, with 7 bases between. Germline V CDR1 and CDR2: MNHEY, SVGAGI. This CDR3 has 14 amino acids. DNA for the CDR3: TGTGCCAGCAGTTACACCGGGGCTAATGAAAAACTGTTTTTT. This translates into CASSYTGANEKLFF.

V is TRBV30 and J is TRBJ1-6; perhaps TRBD1 as D (5 bases). Germline V CDR1 and CDR2: GTSNPN, SVGIG (reference sequence). V was cut by 4 bases and J by 4 bases, with 11 bases left in between. The length of the CDR3 is 14 residues. This chain's CDR3 is CAWKVGTYNSPLHF. The DNA for the CDR3 is TGTGCCTGGAAGGTCGGGACTTATAATTCACCCCTCCACTTT.

The chain recombines TRBV3-1 (or the pseudogene TRBV3-2) with TRBJ1-1; possible D gene TRBD1, 5 bases. Germline V gene data show CDR1 as LGHDT and CDR2 as YNNKEL (reference sequence). The CDR3 is 17 amino acids. The V and J ends lost 2 bases and 2 bases respectively, with 18 bases between them. CDR3 DNA: TGTGCCAGCAGCCAAATTCTGGGCGGGGGACTAAACACTGAAGCTTTCTTT. Residues: CASSQILGGGLNTEAFF.

The V and J genes are TRBV6-4 and TRBJ1-6; tentative D call: TRBD1 (6 bases). Trimming left V 2 bases short and J 5 bases short, with 10 bases between. The CDR3 consists of 15 residues. Germline loops: CDR1 MRHNA, CDR2 SNTAGT. This chain's CDR3 is CASSDQGLNNSPLHF. The CDR3 DNA sequence: TGTGCCAGCAGTGACCAGGGGCTCAATAATTCACCCCTCCACTTT.

The CDR3 loop is CAWRRSYNSPLHF. The CDR3 DNA follows: TGTGCCTGGAGGCGCTCCTATAATTCACCCCTCCACTTT. V and J are TRBV30 and TRBJ1-6; no firm D call. V lost 3 bases to trimming and J lost 0 bases, with 3 bases between them. The CDR3 consists of 13 residues. Germline V gene data show CDR1 as GTSNPN and CDR2 as SVGIG (reference sequence).

In the case of this clone: Germline and junction disagree at one end, which may indicate a read error. This chain connects TRBV3-1 (or the pseudogene TRBV3-2) to TRBJ1-2; 7 positions agree with TRBD1. Germline CDR1 is LGHDT and CDR2 is YNNKEL (reference sequence). The CDR3 sequence is 11 residues long. CDR3 DNA: TGTGCCAGCAGCCTGCAGGGGGAGCCCCACTTC. Translating it yields CASSLQGEPHF.

The V and J genes are TRBV9 and TRBJ2-5, with TRBD2 matching 8 bases. V gave up 3 bases and J gave up 5 bases; unmatched junction bases: 12. This CDR3 region has 16 residues. The V gene's germline CDR1 is SGDLS and CDR2 YYNGEE. CDR3 DNA sequence: TGTGCCAGCAGCGCCAGCGGGGGACAAAGGTGGGAGACCCAGTACTTC. Translation gives CASSASGGQRWETQYF.